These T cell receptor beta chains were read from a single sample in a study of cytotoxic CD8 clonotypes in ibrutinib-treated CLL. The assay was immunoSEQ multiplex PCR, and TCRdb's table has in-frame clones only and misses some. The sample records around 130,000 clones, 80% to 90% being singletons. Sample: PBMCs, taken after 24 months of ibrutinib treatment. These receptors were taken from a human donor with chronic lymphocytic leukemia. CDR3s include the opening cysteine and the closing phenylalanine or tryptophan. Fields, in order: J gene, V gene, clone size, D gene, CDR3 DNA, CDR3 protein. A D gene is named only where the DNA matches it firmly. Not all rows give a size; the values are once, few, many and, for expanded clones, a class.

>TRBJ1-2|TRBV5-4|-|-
TGTGCCAGCAGCTTGACGAGGGGAAACTATGGCTACACCTTC
CASSLTRGNYGYTF
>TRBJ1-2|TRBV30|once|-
TGTGCCTGGACTCCAACGTCAGGGCATGGCTACACCTTC
CAWTPTSGHGYTF
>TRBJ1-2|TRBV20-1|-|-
TGCAGTGCTAAGGGGGTTCGTGGCTACACCTTC
CSAKGVRGYTF
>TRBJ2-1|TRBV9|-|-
TGTGCCAGCAGCGTAGGTGTAGGGTCGGGTGAGCAGTTCTTC
CASSVGVGSGEQFF
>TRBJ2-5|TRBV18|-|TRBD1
TGTGCCAGCTCACCACCCCCACAGGGGACATGGCAAGAGACCCAGTACTTC
CASSPPPQGTWQETQYF
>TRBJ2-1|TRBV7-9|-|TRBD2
TGTGCCAGCAGCTTCGGGACTAGCGGGGCGAATGAGCAGTTCTTC
CASSFGTSGANEQFF
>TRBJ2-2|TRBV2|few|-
TGTGCCAGCCTCATCCCCCCGGACACCGGGGAGCTGTTTTTT
CASLIPPDTGELFF
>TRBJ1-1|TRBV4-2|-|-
TGTGCCAGCAGCCAAGGGACAGAGAACACTGAAGCTTTCTTT
CASSQGTENTEAFF
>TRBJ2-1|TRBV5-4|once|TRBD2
TGTGCCAGCCAAACTAGCGGGGGGGCTCACAATGAGCAGTTCTTC
CASQTSGGAHNEQFF
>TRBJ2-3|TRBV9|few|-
TGTGCCAGCAGCGTATCTCCTCTAGCGAGCACAGATACGCAGTATTTT
CASSVSPLASTDTQYF
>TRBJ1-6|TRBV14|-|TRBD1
TGTGCCAGCAGCCAACGGCAGGGGGATTATTCACCCCTCCACTTT
CASSQRQGDYSPLHF
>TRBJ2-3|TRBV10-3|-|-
TGTGCCACGAATTCGGGGGCCGACACAGATACGCAGTATTTT
CATNSGADTDTQYF
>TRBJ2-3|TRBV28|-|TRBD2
TGTGCCAGCAGTAGCGAGGTAGCGGGAGAAACAGATACGCAGTATTTT
CASSSEVAGETDTQYF
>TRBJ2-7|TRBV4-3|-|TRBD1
TGCGCCAGCAGCCAAGGGCCGGGACAGGAAGGCTACGAGCAGTACTTC
CASSQGPGQEGYEQYF
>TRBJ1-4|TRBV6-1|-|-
TGTGCCAGCAGTGAGCGACAGGTGAATGAAAAACTGTTTTTT
CASSERQVNEKLFF
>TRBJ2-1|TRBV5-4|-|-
TGTGCCAGCAGCCCCATTACAGGGTATGGTGAGCAGTTCTTC
CASSPITGYGEQFF
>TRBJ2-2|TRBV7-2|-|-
TGTGCCAGCAGCTTCCTACTAGCGAACACCGGGGAGCTGTTTTTT
CASSFLLANTGELFF
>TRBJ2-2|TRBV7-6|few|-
TGTGCCAGCAGCTTAGTCGACCGCACCGGGGAGCTGTTTTTT
CASSLVDRTGELFF
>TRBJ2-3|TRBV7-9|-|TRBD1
TGTGCCAGCAGAGTACAGGGGTCAGATACGCAGTATTTT
CASRVQGSDTQYF
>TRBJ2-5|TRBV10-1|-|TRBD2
TGCGCCAGCAGTCCGACTAGCGGGGGAGAGACCCAGTACTTC
CASSPTSGGETQYF
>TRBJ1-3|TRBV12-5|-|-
TGTGCTAGTGCCATAACCGGACTGGGTGGAAACACCATATATTTT
CASAITGLGGNTIYF
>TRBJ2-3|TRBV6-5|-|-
TGTGCCAGCAGTTACATGAGGGTTGCAGATACGCAGTATTTT
CASSYMRVADTQYF